A single sample is the source of the 29 T cell receptor beta chains below, sequenced in a study of T-cell reconstitution after alpha-beta-depleted transplantation in children. Molecular barcoding with unique molecular identifiers was used for the TCRbeta library. TCRdb reanalysed the PCR reads using MiXCR and keeps one entry per CDR3 protein. The repertoire holds roughly 180,000 distinct CDR3 sequences, with about 14% as singletons. The material sequenced was PBMCs from the stem cell graft donor, taken from the stem cell graft. The receptors were sampled from a human donor who donated a stem cell graft to a child with acute lymphoblastic leukemia.

This clonotype was counted many times. The rearrangement links TRBV27 to TRBJ1-1; D might be TRBD1 (6 bases). CDR3 length equals 15 residues. The germline CDR1 and CDR2 sequences are MNHEY and SMNVEV (reference sequence). V was pared by 5 bases and J by 0 bases, with 13 bases between. The CDR3 loop reads CASSRGQSMNTEAFF. Here the CDR3 DNA reads TGTGCCAGCAGTAGAGGACAGTCCATGAACACTGAAGCTTTCTTT.

A few counts support this clonotype. The rearrangement uses TRBV7-2 and TRBJ2-5; 8 bases align to TRBD2. This CDR3 comprises 16 residues. The germline V gene has CDR1 SGHTA and CDR2 FQGNSA. V shed 5 bases, J shed 4 bases, and the junction held 12 bases outside the gene matches. CDR3 DNA sequence: TGTGCCAGCAGCCCGCAAGGGGGGCTAGCGGGAGAGACCCAGTACTTC. It specifies CASSPQGGLAGETQYF. Full variable domain (remainder filled in from reference TRBV7-2 and TRBJ2-5): GAGVSQSPSNKVTEKGKDVELRCDPISGHTALYWYRQSLGQGLEFLIYFQGNSAPDKSGLPSDRFSAERTGGSVSTLTIQRTQQEDSAVYLCASSPQGGLAGETQYFGPGTRLLVL.

There are many counts of this clonotype. This rearrangement joins TRBV6-1 to TRBJ2-4, with D possibly TRBD2 on 6 matching bases. The ends were cut back, 5 bases at V and 11 bases at J, with 16 bases in the middle. The CDR3 sequence is 13 residues long. In germline, CDR1 is MNHNS, CDR2 SASEGT. The CDR3 loop is CASSIRDSGVQYF. The CDR3 region has the DNA TGTGCCAGCAGTATCCGGGACTCCGGGGTTCAGTACTTC.

Worth noting for this clonotype: A much bigger clone sits one base away, suggesting this may be a read error. The gene calls are TRBV3-1 and TRBJ2-7; D remains unclear. In germline, CDR1 is LGHDT, CDR2 YNNKEL (reference sequence). V was clipped by 0 bases and J by 5 bases, with 8 bases between them. The CDR3 has 13 amino acids. The chain's CDR3 is CASSQDERNEQYF. CDR3 in DNA: TGTGCCAGCAGCCAAGATGAAAGGAACGAGCAGTACTTC.

This clonotype appeared many times. The chain links TRBV6-5 to TRBJ1-2; possibly TRBD1 for D (5 bases). The CDR3 has 15 amino acids. V lost 4 bases to trimming and J lost 8 bases, with 20 bases between them. Germline values: CDR1 MNHEY, CDR2 SVGAGI. In DNA form, the CDR3 reads TGTGCCAGCAGTTCCTACCAGGGTTCTCTACTCGGCTACACCTTC. It codes for CASSSYQGSLLGYTF.

Ten or more counts support this clonotype. This chain joins TRBV12-3 or TRBV12-4 and TRBJ2-6, with 7 bases identical to TRBD1. The CDR3 covers 15 residues. The V segment lost 6 bases and the J segment 2 bases; nucleotides outside the gene matches: 4. The CDR3 coding sequence is TGTGCCAGCAGACAACAGGGGCCTGGGGCCAACGTCCTGACTTTC. It yields the protein CASRQQGPGANVLTF.

CDR3 in amino acids: CASSRTGIGTEAFF. The CDR3 DNA reads TGTGCCAGCAGCCGGACAGGGATCGGCACTGAAGCTTTCTTT. This sequence joins TRBV6-1 and TRBJ1-1, with 8 bases aligning to TRBD1. The CDR3 is 14 residues long. V was pared by 6 bases and J by 4 bases, with 7 bases of the junction left unmatched. Germline-derived CDR1 and CDR2 are MNHNS and SASEGT.

This clonotype was counted ten times or more. The chain links TRBV20-1 to TRBJ1-2; D not resolved. V was shortened by 4 bases and J by 8 bases, with 20 bases between the two germline ends. CDR1 and CDR2 (germline): DFQATT, SNEGSKA (reference sequence). This CDR3 has 14 amino acids. The CDR3 loop reads CSAKHRVLSGGYTF. The CDR3 nucleotides read TGCAGTGCTAAACATCGGGTCCTGTCCGGCGGCTACACCTTC.

This clonotype was observed a handful of times. The rearrangement joins TRBV30 to TRBJ1-6; no definite D call. The CDR3 totals 13 residues. Germline V gene data show CDR1 as GTSNPN and CDR2 as SVGIG (reference sequence). V lost 0 bases and J 10 bases, leaving 10 bases between the germline ends. The CDR3 coding sequence is TGTGCCTGGAGTGTTTGGGGAGAATCACCCCTCCACTTT. Translation gives CAWSVWGESPLHF. The complete variable domain, with remaining parts taken from reference TRBV30 and TRBJ1-6, reads SQTIHQWPATLVQPVGSPLSLECTVEGTSNPNLYWYRQAAGRGLQLLFYSVGIGQISSEVPQNLSASRPQDRQFILSSKKLLLSDSGFYLCAWSVWGESPLHFGNGTRLTVT.

This rearrangement joins TRBV7-9 to TRBJ1-2; TRBD1 aligns across 9 bases. V shed 4 bases, J shed 4 bases, and the junction held 13 bases outside the gene matches. The length of the CDR3 is 17 residues. Germline CDR1 reads SEHNR; CDR2 reads FQNEAQ (reference sequence). The chain's CDR3 is CASSSRTFGTGIYGYTF. The CDR3 DNA sequence: TGTGCCAGCAGCTCCCGGACGTTCGGGACAGGGATCTATGGCTACACCTTC. Based on the CDR3 plus reference TRBV7-9 and TRBJ1-2, the full variable domain is DTGVSQNPRHKITKRGQNVTFRCDPISEHNRLYWYRQTLGQGPEFLTYFQNEAQLEKSRLLSDRFSAERPKGSFSTLEIQRTEQGDSAMYLCASSSRTFGTGIYGYTFGSGTRLTVV.

This clonotype was recorded many times. The chain recombines TRBV28 with TRBJ2-1; 9 nucleotides line up with TRBD1. Germline V gene lookup returns CDR1 MDHEN and CDR2 SYDVKM. This CDR3 is 15 amino acids long. J lost 10 bases, V lost 2 bases, and 9 bases had no gene match. In DNA form, the CDR3 reads TGTGCCAGCAGTTTAGGGAACAGGGGGCATCGGGAGCAGTTCTTC. As protein: CASSLGNRGHREQFF.

In this sample, this clonotype turned up many times. CDR3 loop: CASSYGQGRDTQYF. The CDR3 region has the DNA TGTGCCAGCAGCTATGGACAGGGAAGAGATACGCAGTATTTT. The rearrangement uses TRBV7-9 and TRBJ2-3; TRBD1 matches 8 bases. The germline V gene encodes CDR1 SEHNR and CDR2 FQNEAQ (reference sequence). The J segment lost 5 bases and the V segment lost 4 bases, leaving 5 bases of the junction unmatched. The CDR3 length is 14 residues.

This clonotype appeared a few times. The chain carries TRBV30 and TRBJ2-5, with 10 bases fitting TRBD2. J lost 4 bases, V lost 6 bases, and 8 bases had no gene match. The CDR3 runs 14 residues. CDR1 and CDR2 (germline): GTSNPN, SVGIG (reference sequence). The CDR3 DNA follows: TGTGCCTGTAGAGCGGGAGGGCCGAGAGAGACCCAGTACTTC. It translates to CACRAGGPRETQYF.

This clonotype showed up many times. V is TRBV12-3 or TRBV12-4 and J is TRBJ2-3; D may be TRBD1 (6 bases). Between the trimmed V and J ends, which lost 8 bases and 0 bases, there was a span of 18 bases. This CDR3 spans 16 amino acids. The CDR3 DNA reads as TGTGCCAGCGCCCGGAATCGAGGGGGTAGCACAGATACGCAGTATTTT. This codes for CASARNRGGSTDTQYF.

The table lists this clonotype with many counts. The chain employs TRBV9 and TRBJ1-1; D unclear. Germline V gene data show CDR1 as SGDLS and CDR2 as YYNGEE. Trimming stripped 4 bases from V and 5 bases from J, with 15 bases between. CDR3 length equals 14 residues. The chain's CDR3 is CASSSSPGGTEAFF. The CDR3 region has the DNA TGTGCCAGCAGCTCCTCTCCGGGAGGGACTGAAGCTTTCTTT.

The CDR3 DNA is TGTGCCAGCAGCCAAGGCGGCGGGGACACTGAAGCTTTCTTT. It specifies CASSQGGGDTEAFF. The rearrangement links TRBV4-2 to TRBJ1-1; D call uncertain. The CDR3 is 14 amino acids. V lost 1 base, J lost 3 bases, and 9 bases lay in between. Germline CDR1 LGHNA, CDR2 YNFKEQ.

This clonotype has a count of ten or more. This chain uses TRBV5-1 with TRBJ1-3, with no clear D. Germline V lookup: CDR1 SGHRS, CDR2 YFSETQ. V was pared by 1 base and J by 0 bases, with 11 bases between. This CDR3 contains 16 residues. DNA of the CDR3: TGCGCCAGCAGCTTGTCGCCTGCGGTCTCTGGAAACACCATATATTTT. It yields the protein CASSLSPAVSGNTIYF.

This clonotype was recorded many times. This chain links TRBV12-3 or TRBV12-4 with TRBJ2-7, with D perhaps TRBD1 or TRBD2 (5 bases each). This CDR3 has 15 amino acids. V lost 1 base to trimming and J lost 1 base, with 11 bases between them. CDR3: CASSLGRDRSYEQYF. CDR3 DNA sequence: TGTGCCAGCAGTTTAGGTCGGGACCGATCCTACGAGCAGTACTTC.

This clonotype was detected ten times or more. This chain connects TRBV5-1 to TRBJ2-7; tentative D call: TRBD2 (5 bases). V gave up 4 bases and J gave up 1 base, with 9 bases separating them. The germline V gene has CDR1 SGHRS and CDR2 YFSETQ. This CDR3 is built from 13 residues. The DNA of the CDR3 is TGCGCCAGCAGCAAAGGACTGTCCTACGAGCAGTACTTC. Amino acids: CASSKGLSYEQYF. Filled out from reference TRBV5-1 and TRBJ2-7, the complete variable domain reads KAGVTQTPRYLIKTRGQQVTLSCSPISGHRSVSWYQQTPGQGLQFLFEYFSETQRNKGNFPGRFSGRQFSNSRSEMNVSTLELGDSALYLCASSKGLSYEQYFGPGTRLTVT.

This clonotype came up many times. The rearrangement links TRBV2 to TRBJ1-5, with 7 bases lining up with TRBD1. The CDR3 contains 16 residues. The ends lost 5 bases at V and 9 bases at J; junction bases unmatched: 16. CDR1 is SNHLY and CDR2 is FYNNEI in the germline V gene. In nucleotides, the CDR3 is TGTGCCAGCAGTCGTACAGGGGAGGAGGGAAGTAGGCCCCAGCATTTT. Translated, it gives CASSRTGEEGSRPQHF.

This clonotype appeared many times. The DNA for the CDR3 is TGCGCCAGCAGCTTGTTTCAGGGAGGGTCTAACTATGGCTACACCTTC. It specifies CASSLFQGGSNYGYTF. J is TRBJ1-2 and V is TRBV5-1; weak D call: TRBD1 (5 bases). Germline CDR1 is SGHRS and CDR2 is YFSETQ. V lost 1 base and J 0 bases, leaving 13 bases between the germline ends. The CDR3 has 16 residues.

This clonotype appeared many times. The gene calls are TRBV5-1 and TRBJ2-3; 12 bases align to TRBD2. J gave up 4 bases and V 2 bases, and 5 bases lay outside the gene matches. CDR1 and CDR2 from the germline V gene are SGHRS and YFSETQ. The CDR3 runs to 16 residues. CDR3: CASSFRLAGVADTQYF. The DNA for the CDR3 is TGCGCCAGCAGCTTCCGACTAGCGGGAGTAGCAGATACGCAGTATTTT.

This clonotype was seen a handful of times. The chain is built from TRBV9 and TRBJ1-3; D not certain. V gave up 4 bases and J gave up 5 bases, with 16 bases separating them. The length of the CDR3 is 15 residues. From germline, CDR1 is SGDLS and CDR2 YYNGEE. The CDR3 region has the DNA TGTGCCAGCAGCCCGACCGGGAACGTTCGAAACACCATATATTTT. Translating it yields CASSPTGNVRNTIYF.

This clonotype was seen repeatedly, ten times or more. The chain combines TRBV12-3 or TRBV12-4 with TRBJ2-1, with TRBD1 identical over 7 bases. The V segment lost 4 bases and the J segment 10 bases; nucleotides outside the gene matches: 13. The CDR3 is 15 amino acids. The CDR3: CASSSQGSLRWEQFF. CDR3 nucleotide sequence: TGTGCCAGCAGTTCACAGGGGTCCCTGAGGTGGGAGCAGTTCTTC.

This clonotype has ten or more counts. The chain recombines TRBV27 with TRBJ2-6; D call uncertain. CDR1 is MNHEY and CDR2 is SMNVEV in the germline V gene (reference sequence). The CDR3 spans 15 residues. V dropped 1 base and J dropped 0 bases, with 4 bases sitting between them. The CDR3 DNA sequence: TGTGCCAGCAGTTTATTTGACTCTGGGGCCAACGTCCTGACTTTC. Translated: CASSLFDSGANVLTF.

This clonotype appeared many times. The chain links TRBV4-2 to TRBJ2-1; D uncertain. This CDR3 spans 12 amino acids. The germline V gene encodes CDR1 LGHNA and CDR2 YNFKEQ. V lost 4 bases to trimming and J lost 9 bases, with 10 bases between them. The CDR3 region is CASSPASSEQFF. For the CDR3, the DNA is TGTGCCAGCAGCCCCGCTAGTAGTGAGCAGTTCTTC.

This clonotype was seen at least ten times. V is TRBV11-2 and J is TRBJ1-5, with a weak D call TRBD1 (5 bases). The CDR3 contains 14 residues. Trimming shortened V by 4 bases and J by 4 bases, and 11 bases separated the two germline ends. The germline V gene encodes CDR1 SGHAT and CDR2 FQNNGV. CDR3 residues: CASSSGTENQPQHF. DNA for the CDR3: TGTGCCAGCAGCTCGGGGACGGAGAATCAGCCCCAGCATTTT.

This clonotype was recorded at least ten times. This chain uses TRBV7-2 with TRBJ2-7; TRBD1 agrees at 7 bases. Germline loops: CDR1 SGHTA, CDR2 FQGNSA. V lost 5 bases to trimming and J lost 0 bases; unmatched junction nucleotides: 4. This CDR3 is built from 14 residues. The CDR3 nucleotides read TGTGCCAGCAGCCGGGACAGAAGCTCCTACGAGCAGTACTTC. Translation gives CASSRDRSSYEQYF.

Concerning this clonotype: Since a much larger clone is just one base distant, this may be a read error. The CDR3 does not end in the conserved phenylalanine or tryptophan, so this is likely a read error. The chain joins TRBV29-1 to TRBJ2-7, with 8 bases aligning to TRBD2. CDR1 is SQVTM, CDR2 ANQGSEA, per germline. V was clipped by 4 bases and J by 3 bases; unmatched bases: 8. The CDR3 totals 14 residues. CDR3 amino acids: CSVVLRGALYEQYL. The DNA for the CDR3 is TGCAGCGTTGTGTTGCGGGGGGCCCTCTACGAGCAGTACTTG.